This TCR beta chain was sequenced during a study of OX40 agonist ivuxolimab in advanced cancers. Looking at the study overall: Aged about 23 to 90 with a mean of roughly 65 years, they were about 80% male. Checkpoint inhibitors had been given previously to approximately 40% of patients.

Produced via immunoSEQ multiplex PCR; TCRdb's table is partial and in-frame only. The sample includes about 58,000 clones, about 86% of them seen just once. Whole-study results and caveats: Partial responders dosed at 0.1-3.0 mg/kg displayed clonal expansion ranking among the lowest.

The V gene lost 2 bases and the J gene lost 7 bases, with 9 bases spanning the gap. Germline-derived CDR1 and CDR2 are MGHRA and YSYEKL. The CDR3 is 13 amino acids. People who had autoimmune disease history or systemic immunosuppression were excluded. Remarks on this clone: Antigen specificity is unknown.

The sample here was CD4+ or CD8+ T cells sorted from blood, taken in a trial of the OX40 agonist ivuxolimab. This chain uses TRBV4-1 with TRBJ1-5; no clear D. This receptor was taken from an adult with an advanced solid tumor such as melanoma, head and neck, liver or kidney cancer. CDR3 coding DNA: TGCGCCAGCAGCCAACGCGGGAGCCAGCCCCAGCATTTT. As protein: CASSQRGSQPQHF.